This TCR beta chain was documented in a study of beta chain features in type 1 diabetes. The study, taken as a whole, reports: Moderately but significantly shorter TCRB CDR3s were found in Type 1 diabetes patients in all four CD4+ subsets. A cDNA-based sequencing approach could over-represent cells with high TCR expression. VDJ junctions from patients with type 1 diabetes contained fewer insertions and more deletions.

Comment on this clone: The antigen is not known.

Expressed TCRB transcripts were sequenced, since all the RNA that had been isolated was reverse transcribed. This table comes from immunoSEQ multiplex PCR, and its TCRdb copy is limited to in-frame clones, with some not included. The sample lists around 150,000 clones, around 10% occurring once. Averaging roughly 120 mL, one heparinised blood draw came from each individual donor. CD4+ naive, central memory, regulatory and stem cell-like memory subsets were isolated by sorting on CD45RO/CCR7/CD25/CD127/CD95/CD27. J gave up 7 bases and V 6 bases, and 9 bases lay outside the gene matches. The V gene's germline CDR1 is ENHRY and CDR2 SYGVKD. CDR3 length: 14 amino acids.

This sequence was found in a man younger than 45 with type 1 diabetes. The chain carries TRBV10-3 and TRBJ2-3, with TRBD2 matching 8 bases. Source material: central memory CD4+ T cells from blood. The CDR3 DNA is TGTGCCATCAGCGGGAGCGGGAGTAAGAATACGCAGTATTTT. Its protein product is CAISGSGSKNTQYF.